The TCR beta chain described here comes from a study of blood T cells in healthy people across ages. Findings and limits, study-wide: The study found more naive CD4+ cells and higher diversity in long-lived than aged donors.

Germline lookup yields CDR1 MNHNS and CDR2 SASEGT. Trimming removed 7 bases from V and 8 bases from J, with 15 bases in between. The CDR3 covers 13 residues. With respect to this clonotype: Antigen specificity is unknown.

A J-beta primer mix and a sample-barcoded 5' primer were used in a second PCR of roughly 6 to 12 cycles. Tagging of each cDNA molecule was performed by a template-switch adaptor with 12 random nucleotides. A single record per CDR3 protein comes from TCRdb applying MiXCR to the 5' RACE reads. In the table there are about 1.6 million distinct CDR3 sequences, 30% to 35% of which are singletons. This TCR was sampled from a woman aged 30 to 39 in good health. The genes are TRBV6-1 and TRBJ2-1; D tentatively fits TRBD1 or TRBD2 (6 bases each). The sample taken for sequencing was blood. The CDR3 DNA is TGTGCCAGCACCTCGGGGGCTGGCTATGAGCAGTTCTTC. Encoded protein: CASTSGAGYEQFF.